The 31 T cell receptor beta chains below come from one sample, sequenced in a study of blood T cell repertoires in COVID-19. Assay used: immunoSEQ multiplex PCR; TCRdb lists only in-frame clones, some missing. The data contain about 20,000 clones, approximately 84% of them singletons. The sample comprised peripheral blood. The receptors were gathered from a human donor with active COVID-19. The donor label of this sample is uncertain.

J is TRBJ2-3 and V is TRBV12-5; the D is unclear. The CDR3 has 17 residues. Germline V lookup: CDR1 LGHNT, CDR2 FRNRAP. Trimming stripped 6 bases from V and 0 bases from J, with 19 bases between. The CDR3, as DNA: TGTGCTAGTGGGCCCGATATGAGGATGTTTAGCACAGATACGCAGTATTTT. It codes for CASGPDMRMFSTDTQYF.

This clone was detected once. The genes are TRBV5-4 and TRBJ1-2; TRBD1 matches 8 bases. CDR1 and CDR2 (germline): SGHNT, YYREEE (reference sequence). This CDR3 spans 14 amino acids. V gave up 0 bases and J gave up 8 bases; unmatched junction bases: 6. The CDR3 nucleotides are TGTGCCAGCAGCTTGGCCCAGGGGGCGGGCGGCTACACCTTC. Protein: CASSLAQGAGGYTF.

The chain couples TRBV11-3 to TRBJ2-3, with a possible D match to TRBD2 (6 bases). The V gene's germline CDR1 is SGHNT and CDR2 YENEEA. This CDR3 comprises 17 residues. V was pared by 4 bases and J by 4 bases, with 21 bases between. CDR3 DNA: TGTGCCAGCAGCTCCCGGGATAGCGGCCCCTACGCAGATACGCAGTATTTT. Amino acids: CASSSRDSGPYADTQYF.

The DNA of the CDR3 is TGTGCCAGCAGCTTGGTGACAGGCGCCTACGAGCAGTACTTC. This gives the protein CASSLVTGAYEQYF. This chain connects TRBV7-2 to TRBJ2-7; possibly TRBD1 for D (6 bases). The CDR3 totals 14 residues. Trimming removed 3 bases from V and 2 bases from J, with 11 bases in between. Germline V gene lookup returns CDR1 SGHTA and CDR2 FQGNSA.

J is TRBJ2-1 and V is TRBV7-3, with a tentative D call TRBD1 (5 bases). V was trimmed by 5 bases and J by 5 bases, leaving 16 bases between them. This CDR3 region has 15 residues. Germline V gives CDR1 SGHTA, CDR2 FQGTGA. CDR3 protein: CASSPTAHLNNEQFF. The CDR3 nucleotides are TGTGCCAGCAGCCCGACAGCACACTTAAACAATGAGCAGTTCTTC.

The rearrangement links TRBV6-5 to TRBJ2-5, with 11 bases that match TRBD2. The CDR3 is made up of 16 amino acids. Looked up from germline, CDR1 is MNHEY and CDR2 is SVGAGI. Unmatched junction bases numbered 9, after V lost 4 bases and J lost 5 bases. Written as DNA, the CDR3 is TGTGCCAGCAGTTTTCCAACTAGCGGGGGAACGGAGACCCAGTACTTC. The encoded protein is CASSFPTSGGTETQYF.

V and J are TRBV14 and TRBJ1-1, with D possibly being TRBD1 (5 bases). The V gene lost 4 bases and the J gene lost 10 bases, with 10 bases spanning the gap. The CDR3 length is 11 residues. Germline V gives CDR1 SGHDN, CDR2 FVKESK. Here the CDR3 reads CASSPGGVAFF. Written as DNA, the CDR3 is TGTGCCAGCAGCCCGGGGGGGGTAGCTTTCTTT. Drawing the rest from reference TRBV14 and TRBJ1-1, the complete variable domain is EAGVTQFPSHSVIEKGQTVTLRCDPISGHDNLYWYRRVMGKEIKFLLHFVKESKQDESGMPNNRFLAERTGGTYSTLKVQPAELEDSGVYFCASSPGGVAFFGQGTRLTVV.

The V call is TRBV19, the J call TRBJ2-2, with D possibly matching TRBD1 (5 bases). CDR1 is LNHDA and CDR2 is SQIVND in the germline V gene (reference sequence). V gave up 3 bases and J gave up 7 bases, with 12 bases separating them. CDR3 length: 14 residues. CDR3 residues: CASSIGAGYGELFF. Here the CDR3 DNA reads TGTGCCAGTAGTATTGGGGCAGGGTACGGGGAGCTGTTTTTT.

This sequence joins TRBV4-3 and TRBJ1-6; TRBD1 matches 7 bases. CDR3 length: 16 amino acids. V shed 0 bases, J shed 7 bases, and the junction held 6 bases outside the gene matches. CDR1 is LGHNA and CDR2 is YSLEER in the germline V gene. The DNA of the CDR3 is TGCGCCAGCAGCCAAGATCGATCAGGGGGAAATTCACCCCTCCACTTT. It specifies CASSQDRSGGNSPLHF.

The chain couples TRBV7-9 to TRBJ2-3; TRBD2 agrees at 7 bases. J gave up 0 bases and V 4 bases, and 1 base lay outside the gene matches. This CDR3 region has 14 residues. Germline V gene lookup returns CDR1 SEHNR and CDR2 FQNEAQ (reference sequence). Written as DNA, the CDR3 is TGTGCCAGCAGCTCGGGAGGAAGCACAGATACGCAGTATTTT. It translates to CASSSGGSTDTQYF. The variable domain in full, completed from reference TRBV7-9 and TRBJ2-3, reads DTGVSQNPRHKITKRGQNVTFRCDPISEHNRLYWYRQTLGQGPEFLTYFQNEAQLEKSRLLSDRFSAERPKGSFSTLEIQRTEQGDSAMYLCASSSGGSTDTQYFGPGTRLTVL.

The gene calls are TRBV9 and TRBJ2-3; 7 nucleotides align to TRBD1. Per germline, CDR1 SGDLS and CDR2 YYNGEE. The CDR3 length is 15 residues. Trimming cost V 0 bases and J 0 bases; bases outside gene matches: 1. CDR3 nucleotide sequence: TGTGCCAGCAGCGTAGGACAGGGAAGCACAGATACGCAGTATTTT. Amino acid sequence: CASSVGQGSTDTQYF.

CDR3 nucleotide sequence: TGTGCCAGCAGTTTATGGGACAGCACCGCCTACGAGCAGTACTTC. Its translation is CASSLWDSTAYEQYF. The chain couples TRBV27 to TRBJ2-7, with 7 bases matching TRBD1. Germline CDR1 and CDR2: MNHEY and SMNVEV (reference sequence). V shed 1 base, J shed 2 bases, and the junction held 5 bases outside the gene matches. The CDR3 consists of 15 residues.

The chain uses TRBV6-2 or TRBV6-3 and TRBJ2-7, with 11 bases that match TRBD2. After removal of 2 bases from V and 6 bases from J, the junction contained 3 bases not matched to a gene. CDR3 size: 14 residues. Per the germline V gene, CDR1 is MNHEY and CDR2 is SVGEGT. CDR3 bases: TGTGCCAGCAGTTACGGGACTAGCGGTGGCGAGCAGTACTTC. It yields the protein CASSYGTSGGEQYF.

This sequence joins TRBV28 and TRBJ2-1; 7 bases map to TRBD2. V shed 6 bases and J 3 bases; nucleotides not matched to a gene: 8. Germline CDR1 MDHEN, CDR2 SYDVKM. The CDR3 has 15 residues. The CDR3 here is CASRHSAGSYNEQFF. CDR3 bases: TGTGCCAGCAGACACTCAGCGGGAAGCTACAATGAGCAGTTCTTC.

The rearrangement uses TRBV3-1 (or the pseudogene TRBV3-2) and TRBJ1-5; no firm D call. The CDR3 extends over 14 amino acids. Germline-derived CDR1 and CDR2 are LGHDT and YNNKEL (reference sequence). Deletions cut 1 base from V and 2 bases from J, with 6 bases between. In nucleotides, the CDR3 is TGTGCCAGCAGCCAAGCATCAGGCAATCAGCCCCAGCATTTT. It translates to CASSQASGNQPQHF.

This chain connects TRBV4-3 to TRBJ2-1; D possibly corresponds to TRBD1 (6 bases). V lost 5 bases to trimming and J lost 9 bases, with 11 bases between them. Germline V gives CDR1 LGHNA, CDR2 YSLEER. There are 12 residues in the CDR3. CDR3 DNA: TGCGCCAGCAGCAGGGGGATGGGTGAGCAGTTCTTC. Translated: CASSRGMGEQFF.

The chain has TRBV6-5 and TRBJ1-5, with unresolved D. CDR1 is MNHEY, CDR2 SVGAGI, per germline. This CDR3 has 14 residues. V lost 2 bases to trimming and J lost 5 bases, with 10 bases between them. The CDR3 DNA reads TGTGCCAGCAGTTACGACGGGTTAGATCAGCCCCAGCATTTT. Translating gives CASSYDGLDQPQHF.

The gene calls are TRBV7-3 and TRBJ2-1; 10 bases are a match to TRBD1. The germline CDR1 and CDR2 sequences are SGHTA and FQGTGA. The ends lost 5 bases at V and 12 bases at J; junction bases unmatched: 16. This CDR3 has 16 amino acids. Here the CDR3 DNA reads TGTGCCAGCAGCCCTACGGGGACAGGGGATGTTCGTGGGCAGTTCTTC. Translating it yields CASSPTGTGDVRGQFF.

J is TRBJ2-3 and V is TRBV6-5; TRBD2 matches 13 bases. This CDR3 has 14 amino acids. Germline V lookup: CDR1 MNHEY, CDR2 SVGAGI. V lost 5 bases to trimming and J lost 6 bases; unmatched junction nucleotides: 2. CDR3 region: CASSPGLAGDTQYF. The CDR3 region has the DNA TGTGCCAGCAGTCCGGGACTAGCGGGGGATACGCAGTATTTT.

The rearrangement uses TRBV6-5 and TRBJ1-4, with D perhaps matching TRBD1 (5 bases). This CDR3 contains 14 residues. Germline values: CDR1 MNHEY, CDR2 SVGAGI. With 5 bases removed from V and 7 bases from J, the gap between germline ends came to 14 bases. The DNA for the CDR3 is TGTGCCAGCAGTAAGGGCATGGGGGGTGAAAAACTGTTTTTT. It is translated as CASSKGMGGEKLFF.

The chain is built from TRBV6-5 and TRBJ1-2; TRBD1 agrees at 8 bases. V shed 2 bases and J 5 bases; nucleotides not matched to a gene: 7. The length of the CDR3 is 15 residues. Germline CDR1 reads MNHEY; CDR2 reads SVGAGI. In DNA, the CDR3 is TGTGCCAGCAGTTACGCGGGACAGGCGCCTTATGGCTACACCTTC. Its protein product is CASSYAGQAPYGYTF.

V usage is TRBV14 and J usage is TRBJ1-6, with 9 nucleotides matching TRBD1. In germline, CDR1 is SGHDN, CDR2 FVKESK. V gave up 1 base and J gave up 4 bases; unmatched junction bases: 8. The CDR3 sequence is 18 residues long. The CDR3 loop reads CASSQGLGQGIYNSPLHF. DNA for the CDR3: TGTGCCAGCAGCCAAGGGCTGGGACAGGGAATTTATAATTCACCCCTCCACTTT.

The chain couples TRBV4-1 to TRBJ1-6; D is uncertain. Germline CDR1 and CDR2: MGHRA and YSYEKL. This CDR3 has 17 amino acids. V lost 0 bases and J lost 4, with 13 bases in between. The CDR3 region is CASSQDPWTGYNSPLHF. The DNA for the CDR3 is TGCGCCAGCAGCCAAGATCCCTGGACGGGATATAATTCACCCCTCCACTTT.

The CDR3 DNA follows: TGTGCCACTGCGGGACTCAGTCGGGATGAGCAGTTCTTC. It translates to CATAGLSRDEQFF. The V call is TRBV10-3, the J call TRBJ2-1, with D tentatively TRBD2 (6 bases). There are 13 residues in the CDR3. The germline V gene has CDR1 ENHRY and CDR2 SYGVKD. With 10 bases removed from V and 8 bases from J, the gap between germline ends came to 18 bases.

The V and J genes are TRBV7-2 and TRBJ2-1, with 11 nucleotides matching TRBD2. The CDR3 contains 16 residues. The V gene end was trimmed by 1 base and the J gene end by 7 bases; junction bases not matched to a gene: 6. CDR1 and CDR2 (germline): SGHTA, FQGNSA. CDR3 residues: CASSLVRLAGGNEQFF. In nucleotides, the CDR3 is TGTGCCAGCAGCTTAGTTCGGCTAGCGGGAGGTAATGAGCAGTTCTTC.

V gene TRBV5-6 combines with J gene TRBJ2-3, with 7 nucleotides matching TRBD2. Germline V gene sequence: CDR1 SGHDT, CDR2 YYEEEE. The CDR3 loop spans 15 amino acids. J lost 2 bases, V lost 1 base, and 4 bases had no gene match. The CDR3 sequence is CASSLKRGDTDTQYF. CDR3 DNA sequence: TGTGCCAGCAGCTTGAAGCGGGGAGACACAGATACGCAGTATTTT.

The chain uses TRBV10-3 and TRBJ2-1, with 12 positions matching TRBD2. This CDR3 is built from 16 residues. J was trimmed by 7 bases and V by 4 bases; bases with no gene match: 8. Germline CDR1 ENHRY, CDR2 SYGVKD. The CDR3 region is CAISASLAGGPNEQFF. CDR3 nucleotide sequence: TGTGCCATCAGTGCCTCTCTAGCGGGGGGGCCAAATGAGCAGTTCTTC.

The genes are TRBV5-5 and TRBJ2-2; 9 positions agree with TRBD2. CDR1 is SGHKS and CDR2 is YYEKEE in the germline V gene (reference sequence). Trimming at V came to 1 base and at J to 4 bases, leaving 8 bases not matched to a gene. This CDR3 contains 17 residues. Here the CDR3 reads CASSLRAGGGATGELFF. The DNA of the CDR3 is TGTGCCAGCAGCTTGAGGGCGGGAGGGGGTGCCACCGGGGAGCTGTTTTTT. The full variable domain, completed using reference TRBV5-5 and TRBJ2-2, is DAGVTQSPTHLIKTRGQQVTLRCSPISGHKSVSWYQQVLGQGPQFIFQYYEKEERGRGNFPDRFSARQFPNYSSELNVNALLLGDSALYLCASSLRAGGGATGELFFGEGSRLTVL.

This clone was observed a handful of times. V usage is TRBV27 and J usage is TRBJ1-2; no clear D gene. Germline values: CDR1 MNHEY, CDR2 SMNVEV (reference sequence). Trimming cost V 3 bases and J 4 bases, with 15 bases left between them. This CDR3 has 15 residues. DNA of the CDR3: TGTGCCAGCAGTTTGGGAGAGTTCGGGCGCTATGGCTACACCTTC. This sequence encodes CASSLGEFGRYGYTF.

This clone was counted a few times. This chain connects TRBV12-3 or TRBV12-4 to TRBJ2-4; TRBD2 might be the D (6 bases). The length of the CDR3 is 13 residues. V was cut by 6 bases and J by 6 bases, with 12 bases left in between. CDR3 DNA: TGTGCCAGCAGACCGGGGGTGGGAAACATTCAGTACTTC. Translation gives CASRPGVGNIQYF.

The rearrangement links TRBV13 to TRBJ2-3; 8 nucleotides match TRBD1. CDR3 size: 15 residues. The germline gives CDR1 PRHDT, CDR2 FYEKMQ (reference sequence). V gave up 5 bases and J gave up 5 bases; unmatched junction bases: 9. This CDR3 is CASSNGQGTLDTQYF. The CDR3 nucleotides read TGTGCCAGCAGCAACGGACAGGGTACTCTAGATACGCAGTATTTT.